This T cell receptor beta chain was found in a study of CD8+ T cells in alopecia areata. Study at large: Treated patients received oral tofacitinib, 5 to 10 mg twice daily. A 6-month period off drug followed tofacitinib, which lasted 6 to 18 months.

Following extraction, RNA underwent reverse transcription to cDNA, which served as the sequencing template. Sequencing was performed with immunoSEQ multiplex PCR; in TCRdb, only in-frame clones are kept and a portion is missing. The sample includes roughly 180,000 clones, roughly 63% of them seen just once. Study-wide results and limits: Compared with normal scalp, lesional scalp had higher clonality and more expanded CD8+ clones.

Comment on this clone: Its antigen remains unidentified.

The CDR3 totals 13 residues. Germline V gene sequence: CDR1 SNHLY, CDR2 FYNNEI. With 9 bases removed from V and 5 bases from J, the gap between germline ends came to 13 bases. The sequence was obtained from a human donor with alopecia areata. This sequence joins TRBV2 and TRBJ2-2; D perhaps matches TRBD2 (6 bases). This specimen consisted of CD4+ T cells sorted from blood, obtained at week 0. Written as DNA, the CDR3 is TGTGCCAGTAATTCGGCGGGAACCGGGGAGCTGTTTTTT. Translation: CASNSAGTGELFF.